Below are 8 T cell receptor beta chains sequenced from a single sample in a study of blood T cell repertoires in COVID-19. The assay was immunoSEQ multiplex PCR, and TCRdb's table has in-frame clones only and misses some. The sample includes about 300,000 clones, about nine tenths of them seen just once. Sequencing used PBMCs or T cells enriched from blood (not recorded which). All receptors come from a man younger than 40 who had recovered from COVID-19.

The chain has TRBV27 and TRBJ1-6; no reliable D call. The CDR3 consists of 17 residues. Between the trimmed V and J ends, which lost 6 bases and 8 bases, there was a span of 23 bases. The germline gives CDR1 MNHEY, CDR2 SMNVEV (reference sequence). As DNA, the CDR3 is TGTGCCAGCAGCTTACAAGGAGGCCAAATTGGGTATTCACCCCTCCACTTT. As protein: CASSLQGGQIGYSPLHF.

J is TRBJ2-7 and V is TRBV10-3; 9 bases match TRBD1. Germline V CDR1 and CDR2: ENHRY, SYGVKD. Trimming at V came to 3 bases and at J to 6 bases, leaving 6 bases not matched to a gene. CDR3 size: 14 residues. The CDR3 nucleotides read TGTGCCATCAGTGATCAGACAGGGGGAGGCGAGCAGTACTTC. Translation: CAISDQTGGGEQYF.

The chain employs TRBV5-1 and TRBJ2-7; maybe TRBD1 (5 bases). This CDR3 has 15 amino acids. Trimming stripped 1 base from V and 3 bases from J, with 14 bases between. Germline assignment: CDR1 SGHRS and CDR2 YFSETQ. CDR3 region: CASSLLGQGSYEQYF. The CDR3 bases are TGCGCCAGCAGCTTGTTGGGGCAGGGTAGCTACGAGCAGTACTTC.

The chain has TRBV10-3 and TRBJ2-7; D not certain. The CDR3 spans 11 residues. The germline V gene has CDR1 ENHRY and CDR2 SYGVKD. The V gene lost 10 bases and the J gene lost 0 bases, with 7 bases spanning the gap. Here the CDR3 reads CATESSYEQYF. CDR3 DNA sequence: TGTGCCACCGAGAGCTCCTACGAGCAGTACTTC.

In its sample, this clone was seen a few times. This sequence joins TRBV6-2 or TRBV6-3 and TRBJ1-4; no firm D call. Germline V gives CDR1 MNHEY, CDR2 SVGEGT. The CDR3 runs to 14 residues. The V end lost 2 bases, the J end lost 3 bases, and 7 bases lay between the germline ends. As DNA, the CDR3 is TGTGCCAGCAGTTACATAATCGCTAATGAAAAACTGTTTTTT. This gives the protein CASSYIIANEKLFF.

J is TRBJ2-2 and V is TRBV30; D call uncertain. Germline loops: CDR1 GTSNPN, CDR2 SVGIG (reference sequence). This CDR3 is built from 11 residues. Trimming removed 6 bases from V and 2 bases from J, with 4 bases in between. CDR3 DNA sequence: TGTGCCTGCATCAACACCGGGGAGCTGTTTTTT. Translated, it gives CACINTGELFF.

The chain employs TRBV9 and TRBJ2-7; tentative D call: TRBD1 (5 bases). CDR1 and CDR2 from the germline V gene are SGDLS and YYNGEE. Trimming took 4 bases from V and 1 from J, leaving 12 bases between them. This CDR3 region has 14 residues. This CDR3 reads CASSFSQDSYEQYF. The CDR3 DNA sequence: TGTGCCAGCAGCTTCTCACAGGATTCCTACGAGCAGTACTTC.

The rearrangement joins TRBV15 to TRBJ2-7; TRBD1 might be the D (6 bases). The germline V gene has CDR1 LNHNV and CDR2 YYDKDF (reference sequence). CDR3 length equals 15 residues. Between the trimmed V and J ends, which lost 0 bases and 2 bases, there was a span of 11 bases. CDR3 protein: CATSRDLDRAYEQYF. In nucleotides, the CDR3 is TGTGCCACCAGCAGAGATTTGGACAGAGCCTACGAGCAGTACTTC.